This is a list of T cell receptor beta chains from one sample in a study of blood T cell repertoires in COVID-19. Sequencing was performed with immunoSEQ multiplex PCR; in TCRdb, only in-frame clones are kept and a portion is missing. This sample carries some 260,000 clones, approximately 90% of them seen once, and the ten largest clones take under 2%. The sample taken for sequencing was PBMCs or T cells enriched from blood (not recorded which). These receptors were obtained from a man in his forties who had recovered from COVID-19. Each CDR3 is given with its conserved first and last residue.

j_call	v_call	cdr3_aa
TRBJ1-6	TRBV3-1/TRBV3-2	CASSQQGSNSPLHF
TRBJ2-7	TRBV5-1	CASSLSYTMRDF
TRBJ1-2	TRBV19	CASSLRGQGEVYGYTF
TRBJ1-4	TRBV18	CASSPEDSTNEKLFF
TRBJ2-4	TRBV10-3	CAINTRAVSGRAGSEDIQYF
TRBJ1-4	TRBV3-1/TRBV3-2	CASSQSGTGGEKLFF
TRBJ2-3	TRBV9	CASSVGVADSTDTQYF
TRBJ1-1	TRBV7-8	CASSQKLEAFF
TRBJ1-2	TRBV5-5	CASSADRATTGGYTF
TRBJ2-5	TRBV5-4	CASSLQPRGAETQYF
TRBJ1-5	TRBV7-2	CASSLVSTPSNQPQHF
TRBJ1-4	TRBV6-6	CASSNRVDNEKLFF
TRBJ1-3	TRBV7-2	CASSLEGVRGNTIYF
TRBJ2-2	TRBV10-3	CAITGAGGNTGELFF
TRBJ2-1	TRBV3-1/TRBV3-2	CASSQNLPAGNEQFF
TRBJ1-2	TRBV27	CASSPTQGGYTF
TRBJ1-1	TRBV5-1	CASSPQAFNTEAFF
TRBJ1-1	TRBV10-3	CATEAGRMNTEAFF
TRBJ2-2	TRBV27	CASSLVPRTGELFF
TRBJ2-5	TRBV5-4	CASSPGRDIETQYF
TRBJ2-7	TRBV28	CASTPGSLYEQYF
TRBJ2-7	TRBV15	CATSSQRGYSYEQYF
TRBJ1-1	TRBV7-9	CASSLVQNTEAFF
TRBJ1-2	TRBV27	CASSLFGADRYGYTF
TRBJ2-5	TRBV4-1	CASSSTGFVETQYF
TRBJ1-5	TRBV5-6	CASSLWSGFGQPQHF
TRBJ2-5	TRBV7-9	CASSFGGRDQETQYF
TRBJ2-1	TRBV28	CASSTGQEQFF
TRBJ1-3	TRBV15	CATSTDRVPGNTIYF
TRBJ2-5	TRBV7-9	CASSAYRAGFMAETQYF
TRBJ1-4	TRBV5-5	CASSLGRTNEKLFF
TRBJ1-1	TRBV27	CASMGGIEAFF
TRBJ1-5	TRBV27	CASSPQTGPNQPQHF
TRBJ1-4	TRBV19	CASSIYRDEEKLFF
TRBJ1-1	TRBV20-1	CSANYETEAFF
TRBJ2-1	TRBV2	CASRILQGALSMKQFF
TRBJ2-1	TRBV15	CATSRPLANEQFF
TRBJ2-1	TRBV10-1	CATRERGGSYNEQFF
TRBJ2-7	TRBV7-3	CASSPGEGGYEQYF
TRBJ2-5	TRBV18	CASSPRSGETQYF
TRBJ1-6	TRBV27	CASSLTRGHGTGPIFSNSPLHF
TRBJ2-5	TRBV7-9	CASSFQETQYF
TRBJ2-7	TRBV3-1/TRBV3-2	CASTLRGGISYEQYF
TRBJ2-5	TRBV20-1	CSARDLETQYF
TRBJ2-1	TRBV5-1	CASIDLLAGGEQFF
TRBJ1-2	TRBV13	CASSSAWGTSGGYTF
TRBJ1-2	TRBV19	CASSLPRTGYYGYTF
TRBJ2-1	TRBV7-6	CASSSPSGVNEQFF
TRBJ2-5	TRBV6-6	CASSYSGRGETQYF
TRBJ2-7	TRBV5-3	CARSDAAVSYEQYF
TRBJ1-5	TRBV4-3	CASSQDSGETQPQHF
TRBJ2-3	TRBV2	CASSVGLAEQYF
TRBJ1-5	TRBV7-2	CASSLWTGDQPQHF
TRBJ1-6	TRBV2	CASSADRKPSPLHF
TRBJ1-1	TRBV28	CASSISTGAFF
TRBJ1-4	TRBV5-4	CASSLWTGGDEKLFF
TRBJ2-7	TRBV11-3	CASSFRGQDSYEQYF